The clone carrying this T cell receptor (beta chain) was seen once. Antigen unknown. The sample originates from a study of T cells in Graves' hyperthyroidism and ophthalmopathy. Study-level points and caveats: Ophthalmopathy onset followed model prediction by a median roughly 6.5 months.

Germline lookup yields CDR1 SGHAT and CDR2 FQNNGV. Germline trimming cut 2 bases from V and 5 bases from J; bases unmatched to any gene: 2. CDR3 length: 15 residues. RNA transcripts gave rise to amplified TCR beta CDR3 regions. The HTBI primer set drove a first-round RT-PCR of the TCR CDR3. MiXCR, applied by TCRdb to the multiplex PCR reads, yields one record per CDR3 protein. The table records approximately 590,000 distinct CDR3 sequences, under 60% of them present only once. Over 18 months, lack of ophthalmopathy progression marked Graves' hyperthyroidism as stable. Exclusion followed for patients with uncontrolled infection, other autoimmune disease, pregnancy or lactation.

The source of this sequence is a woman between 18 and 29 years old with Graves' hyperthyroidism. The sample was peripheral blood or thyroid tissue (not recorded which). The gene calls are TRBV11-2 and TRBJ2-2; 10 bases are a match to TRBD2. CDR3 in DNA: TGTGCCAGCAGCTTACTAGCGGGAGAGACCGGGGAGCTGTTTTTT. Amino acid sequence: CASSLLAGETGELFF.